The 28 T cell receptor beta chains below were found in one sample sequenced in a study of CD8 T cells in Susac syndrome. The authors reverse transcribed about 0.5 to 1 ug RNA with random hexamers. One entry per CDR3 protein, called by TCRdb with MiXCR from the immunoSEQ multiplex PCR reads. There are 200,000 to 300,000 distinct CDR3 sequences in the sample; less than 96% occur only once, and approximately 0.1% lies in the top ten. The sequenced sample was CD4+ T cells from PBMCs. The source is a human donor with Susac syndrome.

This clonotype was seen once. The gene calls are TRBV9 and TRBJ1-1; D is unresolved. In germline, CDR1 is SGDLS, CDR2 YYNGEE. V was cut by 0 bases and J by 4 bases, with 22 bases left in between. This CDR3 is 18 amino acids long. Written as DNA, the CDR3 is TGTGCCAGCAGCGTAGGGAATCTCCAAGTCCTAGGCGGCACTGAAGCTTTCTTT. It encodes CASSVGNLQVLGGTEAFF.

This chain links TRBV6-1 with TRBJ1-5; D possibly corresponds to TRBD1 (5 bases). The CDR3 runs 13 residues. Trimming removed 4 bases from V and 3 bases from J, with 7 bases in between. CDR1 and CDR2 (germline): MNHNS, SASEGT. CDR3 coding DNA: TGTGCCAGCAGTGGACAGAACAATCAGCCCCAGCATTTT. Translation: CASSGQNNQPQHF.

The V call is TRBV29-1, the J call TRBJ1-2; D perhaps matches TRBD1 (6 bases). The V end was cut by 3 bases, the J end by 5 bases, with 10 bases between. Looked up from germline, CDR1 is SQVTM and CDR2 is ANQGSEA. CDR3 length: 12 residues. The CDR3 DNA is TGCAGCGTTGAGGGGGCAGTTTATGGCTACACCTTC. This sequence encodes CSVEGAVYGYTF.

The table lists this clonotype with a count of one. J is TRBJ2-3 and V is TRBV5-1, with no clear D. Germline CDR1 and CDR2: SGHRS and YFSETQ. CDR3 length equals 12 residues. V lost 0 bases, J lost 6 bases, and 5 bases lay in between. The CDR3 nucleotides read TGCGCCAGCAGCTTGGCCGTCGATACGCAGTATTTT. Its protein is CASSLAVDTQYF.

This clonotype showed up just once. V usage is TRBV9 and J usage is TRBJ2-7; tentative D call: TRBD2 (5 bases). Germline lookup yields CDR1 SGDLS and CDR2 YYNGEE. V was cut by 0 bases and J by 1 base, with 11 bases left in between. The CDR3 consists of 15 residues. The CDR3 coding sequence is TGTGCCAGCAGCGTAGGGCTAGCTGAATCCTACGAGCAGTACTTC. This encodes CASSVGLAESYEQYF.

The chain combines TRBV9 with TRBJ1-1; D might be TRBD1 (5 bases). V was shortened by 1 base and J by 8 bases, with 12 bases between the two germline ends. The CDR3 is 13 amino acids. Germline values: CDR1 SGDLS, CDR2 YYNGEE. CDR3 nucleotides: TGTGCCAGCAGCGTAACATTGGGGGGAGAAGCTTTCTTT. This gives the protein CASSVTLGGEAFF.

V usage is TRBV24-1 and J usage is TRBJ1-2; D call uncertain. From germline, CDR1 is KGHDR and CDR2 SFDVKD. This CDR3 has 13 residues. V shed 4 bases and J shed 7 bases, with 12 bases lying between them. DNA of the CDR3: TGTGCCACCAGTGAGCCCACAGCGGGTGGCTACACCTTC. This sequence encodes CATSEPTAGGYTF.

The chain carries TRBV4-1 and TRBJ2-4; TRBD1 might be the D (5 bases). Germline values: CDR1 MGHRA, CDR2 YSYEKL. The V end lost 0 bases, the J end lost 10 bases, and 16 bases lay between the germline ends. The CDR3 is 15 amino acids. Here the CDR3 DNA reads TGCGCCAGCAGCCAAGATGGGGTGGGGCCGACTATTCAGTACTTC. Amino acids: CASSQDGVGPTIQYF.

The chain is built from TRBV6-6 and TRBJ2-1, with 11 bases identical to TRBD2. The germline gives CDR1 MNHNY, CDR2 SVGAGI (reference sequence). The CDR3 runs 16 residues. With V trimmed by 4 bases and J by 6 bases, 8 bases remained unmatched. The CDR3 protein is CASSSLVAGGGNEQFF. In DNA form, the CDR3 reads TGTGCCAGCAGTTCCTTGGTAGCGGGAGGGGGCAATGAGCAGTTCTTC.

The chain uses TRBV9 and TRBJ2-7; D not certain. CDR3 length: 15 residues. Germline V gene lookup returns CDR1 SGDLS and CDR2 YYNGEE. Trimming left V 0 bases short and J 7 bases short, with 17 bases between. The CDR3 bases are TGTGCCAGCAGCGTAGCCGGTGGTAGCCTAGAAGAGCAGTACTTC. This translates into CASSVAGGSLEEQYF.

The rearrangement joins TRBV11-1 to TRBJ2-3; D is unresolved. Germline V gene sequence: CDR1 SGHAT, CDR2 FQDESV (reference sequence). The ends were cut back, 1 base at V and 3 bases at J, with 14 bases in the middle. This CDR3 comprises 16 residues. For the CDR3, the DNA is TGTGCCAGCAGCTTAGGACTTACAATTGGAACAGATACGCAGTATTTT. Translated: CASSLGLTIGTDTQYF.

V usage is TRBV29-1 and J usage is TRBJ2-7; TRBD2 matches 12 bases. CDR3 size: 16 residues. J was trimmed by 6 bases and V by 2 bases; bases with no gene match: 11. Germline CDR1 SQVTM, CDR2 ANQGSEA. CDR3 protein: CSVERPLTSGSGEQYF. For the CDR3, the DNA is TGCAGCGTTGAACGACCGCTGACTAGCGGGAGCGGCGAGCAGTACTTC.

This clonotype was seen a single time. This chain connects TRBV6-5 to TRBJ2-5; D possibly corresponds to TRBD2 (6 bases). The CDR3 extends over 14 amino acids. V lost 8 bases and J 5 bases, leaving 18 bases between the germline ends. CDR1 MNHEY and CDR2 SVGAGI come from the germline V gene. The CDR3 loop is CASHPAGSGETQYF. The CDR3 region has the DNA TGTGCCAGCCACCCGGCGGGGTCGGGGGAGACCCAGTACTTC.

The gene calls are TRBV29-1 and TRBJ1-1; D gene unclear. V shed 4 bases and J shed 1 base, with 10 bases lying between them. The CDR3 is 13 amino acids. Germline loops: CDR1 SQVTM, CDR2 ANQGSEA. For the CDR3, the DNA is TGCAGCGTTGTAACTACAAGGAACACTGAAGCTTTCTTT. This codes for CSVVTTRNTEAFF.

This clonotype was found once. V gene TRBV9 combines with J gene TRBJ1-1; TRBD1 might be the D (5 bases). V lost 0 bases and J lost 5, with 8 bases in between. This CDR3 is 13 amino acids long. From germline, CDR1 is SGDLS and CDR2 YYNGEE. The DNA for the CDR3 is TGTGCCAGCAGCGTAGTTCGGGGGACTGAAGCTTTCTTT. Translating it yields CASSVVRGTEAFF.

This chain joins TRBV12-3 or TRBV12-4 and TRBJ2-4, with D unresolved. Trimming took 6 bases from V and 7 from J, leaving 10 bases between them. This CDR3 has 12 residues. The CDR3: CASRGSYNIQYF. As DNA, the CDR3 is TGTGCCAGCAGGGGGTCTTACAACATTCAGTACTTC.

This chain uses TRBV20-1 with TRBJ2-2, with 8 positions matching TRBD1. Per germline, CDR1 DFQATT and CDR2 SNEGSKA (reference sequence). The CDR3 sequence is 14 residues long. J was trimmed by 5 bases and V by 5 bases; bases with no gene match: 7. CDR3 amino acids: CSALTGVRTGELFF. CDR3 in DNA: TGCAGTGCTTTGACAGGGGTTAGAACCGGGGAGCTGTTTTTT.

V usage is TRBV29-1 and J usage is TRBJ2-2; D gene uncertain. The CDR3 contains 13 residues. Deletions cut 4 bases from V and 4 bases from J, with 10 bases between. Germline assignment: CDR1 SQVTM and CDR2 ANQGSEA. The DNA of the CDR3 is TGCAGCGTTGGGGATGTCATCACCGGGGAGCTGTTTTTT. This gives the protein CSVGDVITGELFF.

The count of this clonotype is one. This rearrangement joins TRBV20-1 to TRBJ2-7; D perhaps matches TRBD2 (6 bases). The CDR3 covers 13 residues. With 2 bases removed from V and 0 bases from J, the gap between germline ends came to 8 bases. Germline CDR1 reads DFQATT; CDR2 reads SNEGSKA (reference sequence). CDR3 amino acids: CSARPDYSYEQYF. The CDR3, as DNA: TGCAGTGCTAGACCGGACTACTCCTACGAGCAGTACTTC.

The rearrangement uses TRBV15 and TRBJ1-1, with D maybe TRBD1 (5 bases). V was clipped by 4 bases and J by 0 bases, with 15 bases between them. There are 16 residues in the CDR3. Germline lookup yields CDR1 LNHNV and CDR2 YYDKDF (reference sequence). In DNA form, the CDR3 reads TGTGCCACCAGCATATTAGAGAGGGGCCTGAACACTGAAGCTTTCTTT. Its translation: CATSILERGLNTEAFF.

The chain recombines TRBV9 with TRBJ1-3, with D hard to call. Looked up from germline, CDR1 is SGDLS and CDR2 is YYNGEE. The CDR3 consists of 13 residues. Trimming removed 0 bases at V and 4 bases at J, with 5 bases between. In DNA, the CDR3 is TGTGCCAGCAGCGTAGAGGGAGGAAACACCATATATTTT. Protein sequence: CASSVEGGNTIYF.

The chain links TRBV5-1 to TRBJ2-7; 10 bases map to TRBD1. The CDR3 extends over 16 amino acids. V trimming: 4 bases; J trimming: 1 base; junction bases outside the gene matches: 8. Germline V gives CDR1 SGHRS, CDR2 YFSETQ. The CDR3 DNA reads TGCGCCAGCAGCCAGACCCGGGGACAGGGGTCCTACGAGCAGTACTTC. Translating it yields CASSQTRGQGSYEQYF.

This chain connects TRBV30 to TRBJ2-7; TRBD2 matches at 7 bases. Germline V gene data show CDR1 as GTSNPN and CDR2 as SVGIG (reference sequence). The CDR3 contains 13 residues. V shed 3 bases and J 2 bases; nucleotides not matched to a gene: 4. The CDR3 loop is CAWRARGAYEQYF. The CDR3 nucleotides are TGTGCCTGGAGGGCACGGGGGGCCTACGAGCAGTACTTC.

CDR3 region: CSVYTGNGFSYEQYF. DNA for the CDR3: TGCAGCGTGTACACAGGGAATGGATTCTCCTACGAGCAGTACTTC. The chain has TRBV29-1 and TRBJ2-7; possible D gene TRBD1, 6 bases. CDR1 is SQVTM, CDR2 ANQGSEA, per germline. CDR3 size: 15 residues. Deletions cut 6 bases from V and 0 bases from J, with 18 bases between.

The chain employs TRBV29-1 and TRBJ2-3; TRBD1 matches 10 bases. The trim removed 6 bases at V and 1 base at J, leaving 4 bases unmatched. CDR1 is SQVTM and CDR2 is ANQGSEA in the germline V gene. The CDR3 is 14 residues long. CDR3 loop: CSVTGQGGTDTQYF. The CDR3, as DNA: TGCAGCGTGACAGGACAGGGGGGCACAGATACGCAGTATTTT.

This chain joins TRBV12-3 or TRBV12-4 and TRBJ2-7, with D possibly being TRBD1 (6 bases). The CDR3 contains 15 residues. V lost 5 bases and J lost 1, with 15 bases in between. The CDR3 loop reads CASSLYRVGSYEQYF. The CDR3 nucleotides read TGTGCCAGCAGTCTTTACAGGGTAGGGTCCTACGAGCAGTACTTC.

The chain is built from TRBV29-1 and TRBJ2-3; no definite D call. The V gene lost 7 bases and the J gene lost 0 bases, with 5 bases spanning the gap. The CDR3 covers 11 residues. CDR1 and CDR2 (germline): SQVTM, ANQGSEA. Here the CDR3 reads CSGDSTDTQYF. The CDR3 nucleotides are TGCAGCGGCGACAGCACAGATACGCAGTATTTT.

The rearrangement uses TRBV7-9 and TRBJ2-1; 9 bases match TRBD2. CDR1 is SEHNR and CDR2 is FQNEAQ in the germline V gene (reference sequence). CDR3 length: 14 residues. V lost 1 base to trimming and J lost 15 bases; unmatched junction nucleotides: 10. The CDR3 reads CASSLERTSVRGFF. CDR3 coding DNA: TGTGCCAGCAGCTTAGAGCGGACTAGCGTACGTGGGTTCTTC.